The sequence of this T cell receptor (beta chain) was determined in a study of tumour-infiltrating T cells in Burkitt lymphoma. The overall study: Survival, overall and progression-free, tracked with productive clonality.

About this clone: This specimen includes other DNA sequences encoding the same CDR3.

The data were produced by immunoSEQ multiplex PCR, yet TCRdb's version contains in-frame clones alone and is incomplete. The repertoire holds 5,000 to 6,500 clones, with roughly a sixth as singletons. Germline V gives CDR1 MNHEY, CDR2 SMNVEV (reference sequence). The CDR3 sequence is 14 residues long. V lost 5 bases and J lost 2; bases outside the gene matches: 5. Source material: tumor tissue. This TCR was recovered from a human donor with diffuse large B-cell lymphoma. The rearrangement links TRBV27 to TRBJ2-7; the match to TRBD1 covers 8 bases. Written as DNA, the CDR3 is TGTGCCAGCAGTCCCGGGACAGGACCCTACGAGCAGTACTTC. Its protein product is CASSPGTGPYEQYF.